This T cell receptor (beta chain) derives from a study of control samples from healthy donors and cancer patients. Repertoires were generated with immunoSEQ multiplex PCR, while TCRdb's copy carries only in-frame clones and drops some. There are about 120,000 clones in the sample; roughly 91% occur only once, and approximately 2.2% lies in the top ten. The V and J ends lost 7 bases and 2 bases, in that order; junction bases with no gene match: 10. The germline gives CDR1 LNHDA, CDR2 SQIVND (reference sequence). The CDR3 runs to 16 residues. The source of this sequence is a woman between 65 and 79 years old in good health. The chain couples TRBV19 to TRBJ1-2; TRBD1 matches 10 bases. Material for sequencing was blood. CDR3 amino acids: CASTPDRGLLNYGYTF. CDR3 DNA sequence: TGTGCCAGTACCCCAGACAGGGGGCTCCTGAACTATGGCTACACCTTC.